What follows are 17 T cell receptor beta chains derived from one specimen sequenced in a study of control samples from healthy donors and cancer patients. Sequencing was performed with immunoSEQ multiplex PCR; in TCRdb, only in-frame clones are kept and a portion is missing. The data contain just under 65,000 clones, 85% of them singletons. What was sequenced was blood. These receptors were collected from a man in his forties or fifties in good health.

The CDR3 DNA is TGCGCCAGCAGCTTACAGGGGACAGACTTCACTGAAGCTTTCTTT. This encodes CASSLQGTDFTEAFF. The genes are TRBV5-1 and TRBJ1-1; TRBD1 matches at 7 bases. V shed 2 bases, J shed 4 bases, and the junction held 8 bases outside the gene matches. Germline V gene lookup returns CDR1 SGHRS and CDR2 YFSETQ. This CDR3 is 15 amino acids long.

The rearrangement links TRBV4-1 to TRBJ1-1; D possibly corresponds to TRBD1 (5 bases). Trimming left V 6 bases short and J 4 bases short, with 21 bases between. The CDR3 has 16 amino acids. The germline CDR1 and CDR2 sequences are MGHRA and YSYEKL. CDR3 sequence (DNA): TGCGCCAGCAGTAAGGGGTTCCTCAAAGTTGGCACTGAAGCTTTCTTT. It codes for CASSKGFLKVGTEAFF.

In this sample, this clone turned up once. The V and J genes are TRBV6-5 and TRBJ1-5, with a tentative D call TRBD1 (6 bases). This CDR3 has 15 residues. Trimming took off 6 bases at V and 0 bases at J, with 12 bases between the two ends. The V gene's germline CDR1 is MNHEY and CDR2 SVGAGI. CDR3 DNA sequence: TGTGCCAGCAGGATTGGGACATTTAGCAATCAGCCCCAGCATTTT. Translated: CASRIGTFSNQPQHF.

V gene TRBV9 combines with J gene TRBJ1-1; no definite D call. With 0 bases removed from V and 0 bases from J, the gap between germline ends came to 9 bases. The CDR3 is made up of 15 amino acids. CDR1 and CDR2 (germline): SGDLS, YYNGEE. The CDR3 bases are TGTGCCAGCAGCGTAGATCAGGCCCTGAACACTGAAGCTTTCTTT. Its translation is CASSVDQALNTEAFF. Using reference TRBV9 and TRBJ1-1 for the parts outside the CDR3, the full variable domain is DSGVTQTPKHLITATGQRVTLRCSPRSGDLSVYWYQQSLDQGLQFLIQYYNGEERAKGNILERFSAQQFPDLHSELNLSSLELGDSALYFCASSVDQALNTEAFFGQGTRLTVV.

V is TRBV5-4 and J is TRBJ2-3; D unresolved. CDR1 is SGHNT and CDR2 is YYREEE in the germline V gene (reference sequence). This CDR3 comprises 14 residues. The V gene lost 4 bases and the J gene lost 0 bases, with 9 bases spanning the gap. The CDR3: CASSPGRSTDTQYF. CDR3 coding DNA: TGTGCCAGCAGCCCCGGACGGAGCACAGATACGCAGTATTTT.

The J gene is TRBJ2-1, the V gene TRBV15, with 7 bases identical to TRBD2. Germline trimming cut 3 bases from V and 3 bases from J; bases unmatched to any gene: 2. Germline lookup yields CDR1 LNHNV and CDR2 YYDKDF (reference sequence). The CDR3 runs to 14 residues. This CDR3 reads CATSSLADYNEQFF. As DNA, the CDR3 is TGTGCCACCAGCAGCCTAGCGGACTACAATGAGCAGTTCTTC.

J is TRBJ1-6 and V is TRBV6-5; 10 positions agree with TRBD1. V shed 0 bases and J 8 bases; nucleotides not matched to a gene: 1. The length of the CDR3 is 15 residues. Germline loops: CDR1 MNHEY, CDR2 SVGAGI. The CDR3 DNA reads as TGTGCCAGCAGTTACTCGACAGGGGGCGATTCACCCCTCCACTTT. Its protein is CASSYSTGGDSPLHF.

The chain carries TRBV6-5 and TRBJ2-5, with D unclear. The CDR3 is 14 residues long. Germline V CDR1 and CDR2: MNHEY, SVGAGI. Trimming removed 10 bases from V and 2 bases from J, with 17 bases in between. This CDR3 reads CATTYYRTQETQYF. The CDR3 DNA follows: TGTGCCACCACATACTACAGAACGCAAGAGACCCAGTACTTC.

The chain couples TRBV7-6 to TRBJ1-4; no reliable D call. CDR1 is SGHVS, CDR2 FNYEAQ, per germline. The V end lost 1 base, the J end lost 0 bases, and 6 bases lay between the germline ends. CDR3 size: 15 residues. The CDR3 protein is CASSLVAATNEKLFF. CDR3 bases: TGTGCCAGCAGCTTAGTGGCTGCAACTAATGAAAAACTGTTTTTT.

CDR3 nucleotides: TGTGCCAGCACTGGACGGACAGGGTGGGGGAACACTGAAGCTTTCTTT. It translates to CASTGRTGWGNTEAFF. The gene calls are TRBV2 and TRBJ1-1; 8 positions agree with TRBD1. Germline V gives CDR1 SNHLY, CDR2 FYNNEI. The V gene end was trimmed by 7 bases and the J gene end by 1 base; junction bases not matched to a gene: 11. This CDR3 has 16 amino acids.

The chain carries TRBV9 and TRBJ2-3; 7 bases match TRBD2. Germline V gives CDR1 SGDLS, CDR2 YYNGEE. This CDR3 region has 17 residues. V shed 0 bases, J shed 6 bases, and the junction held 13 bases outside the gene matches. As DNA, the CDR3 is TGTGCCAGCAGCGTAGCTACGGGGGGTGGCGGTCAGGATACGCAGTATTTT. This sequence encodes CASSVATGGGGQDTQYF.

This clone appeared once. This chain connects TRBV5-6 to TRBJ1-2; possible D gene TRBD1, 6 bases. The V end lost 7 bases, the J end lost 5 bases, and 12 bases lay between the germline ends. Germline V gene sequence: CDR1 SGHDT, CDR2 YYEEEE. This CDR3 comprises 12 residues. The CDR3 bases are TGTGCCAGCGGCCGGGGGCTTTATGGCTACACCTTC. Encoded protein: CASGRGLYGYTF. Full variable domain (rest looked up from reference TRBV5-6 and TRBJ1-2): DAGVTQSPTHLIKTRGQQVTLRCSPKSGHDTVSWYQQALGQGPQFIFQYYEEEERQRGNFPDRFSGHQFPNYSSELNVNALLLGDSALYLCASGRGLYGYTFGSGTRLTVV.

This clone was recorded only once. V usage is TRBV7-2 and J usage is TRBJ1-2, with TRBD1 as a possible D gene (6 bases). This CDR3 has 15 residues. V lost 5 bases to trimming and J lost 4 bases, with 17 bases between them. Germline V gives CDR1 SGHTA, CDR2 FQGNSA. CDR3 sequence: CASSTVSGEIYGYTF. The CDR3 coding sequence is TGTGCCAGCAGCACCGTTTCAGGGGAGATCTATGGCTACACCTTC.

This clone was recorded only once. This chain joins TRBV29-1 and TRBJ2-3; 8 bases line up with TRBD2. The junction had 9 bases not matched to a gene; V was cut back by 7 bases and J by 0 bases. From germline, CDR1 is SQVTM and CDR2 ANQGSEA. The CDR3 extends over 15 amino acids. CDR3 nucleotides: TGCAGCGCTGCGAAGACTAGCGACAGCACAGATACGCAGTATTTT. Translation: CSAAKTSDSTDTQYF.

The V and J genes are TRBV3-1 (or the pseudogene TRBV3-2) and TRBJ1-1; D gene uncertain. Germline V gene lookup returns CDR1 LGHDT and CDR2 YNNKEL (reference sequence). Trimming took 0 bases from V and 6 from J, leaving 11 bases between them. The length of the CDR3 is 14 residues. CDR3 DNA sequence: TGTGCCAGCAGCCAAGAGCTCTGGTCGGCTGAAGCTTTCTTT. It codes for CASSQELWSAEAFF.

V gene TRBV27 combines with J gene TRBJ1-2; D gene ambiguous. V was clipped by 3 bases and J by 5 bases, with 10 bases between them. From germline, CDR1 is MNHEY and CDR2 SMNVEV (reference sequence). The CDR3 contains 13 residues. CDR3 residues: CASSFQGFYGYTF. The CDR3 region has the DNA TGTGCCAGCAGTTTCCAAGGGTTTTATGGCTACACCTTC.

The J gene is TRBJ2-1, the V gene TRBV5-1, with TRBD2 matching 12 bases. V gave up 5 bases and J gave up 1 base; unmatched junction bases: 10. There are 18 residues in the CDR3. Germline lookup yields CDR1 SGHRS and CDR2 YFSETQ. CDR3 in amino acids: CASRGLAGTHRSYNEQFF. In nucleotides, the CDR3 is TGCGCCAGCAGAGGACTAGCGGGGACCCATAGATCCTACAATGAGCAGTTCTTC. Full variable domain (rest looked up from reference TRBV5-1 and TRBJ2-1): KAGVTQTPRYLIKTRGQQVTLSCSPISGHRSVSWYQQTPGQGLQFLFEYFSETQRNKGNFPGRFSGRQFSNSRSEMNVSTLELGDSALYLCASRGLAGTHRSYNEQFFGPGTRLTVL.